These 26 T cell receptor beta chains originate from one sample sequenced in a study of a mutant IDH1 vaccine in newly diagnosed glioma. No antigen has been assigned to these receptors. Measured with immunoSEQ multiplex PCR; TCRdb has only the in-frame clones, and not every one. The sample lists over 40,000 clones, about 86% occurring once. Time point indicated: week 35, safety follow-up. Doses consisted of 300 ug of mutant IDH1 20-mer peptide each, paired with topical imiquimod. The sample here was PBMCs, taken from a glioma patient whose treatment included an IDH1 peptide vaccine. The receptor source for this set is a woman aged 40-49 years with glioma. Some clones in this sample may be carry-over from other donors' samples.

The V call is TRBV5-1, the J call TRBJ1-2, with D uncertain. V was clipped by 0 bases and J by 4 bases, with 13 bases between them. The CDR3 consists of 15 residues. CDR1 is SGHRS and CDR2 is YFSETQ in the germline V gene. CDR3 nucleotide sequence: TGCGCCAGCAGCTTGGGTGGAGGAGCTCCCTATGGCTACACCTTC. Protein: CASSLGGGAPYGYTF. The whole variable domain, remainder taken from reference TRBV5-1 and TRBJ1-2, is KAGVTQTPRYLIKTRGQQVTLSCSPISGHRSVSWYQQTPGQGLQFLFEYFSETQRNKGNFPGRFSGRQFSNSRSEMNVSTLELGDSALYLCASSLGGGAPYGYTFGSGTRLTVV.

The chain employs TRBV4-3 and TRBJ1-1, with D possibly being TRBD1 (6 bases). Germline lookup yields CDR1 LGHNA and CDR2 YSLEER. Trimming removed 6 bases at V and 1 base at J, with 9 bases between. The length of the CDR3 is 13 residues. As DNA, the CDR3 is TGCGCCAGCAGTCGGGACACGAACACTGAAGCTTTCTTT. This codes for CASSRDTNTEAFF.

The chain recombines TRBV19 with TRBJ2-7; 9 positions agree with TRBD1. Germline assignment: CDR1 LNHDA and CDR2 SQIVND (reference sequence). The ends lost 6 bases at V and 4 bases at J; junction bases unmatched: 1. The CDR3 totals 12 residues. DNA of the CDR3: TGTGCCAGTAGGGACAGGGGTTACGAGCAGTACTTC. Translating it yields CASRDRGYEQYF.

The chain couples TRBV6-5 to TRBJ2-3, with D possibly being TRBD1 (6 bases). The length of the CDR3 is 12 residues. The V end was cut by 5 bases, the J end by 8 bases, with 11 bases between. The germline CDR1 and CDR2 sequences are MNHEY and SVGAGI. The CDR3 DNA follows: TGTGCCAGCAGTAACAGGGTGTCTACGCAGTATTTT. It encodes CASSNRVSTQYF.

V and J are TRBV5-1 and TRBJ1-3; 7 bases map to TRBD1. Germline lookup yields CDR1 SGHRS and CDR2 YFSETQ. J gave up 0 bases and V 4 bases, and 10 bases lay outside the gene matches. CDR3 length: 17 amino acids. CDR3: CASSQLPGQTSGNTIYF. The CDR3 coding sequence is TGCGCCAGCAGCCAACTCCCGGGACAGACCTCTGGAAACACCATATATTTT. The full variable domain, its missing parts supplied by reference TRBV5-1 and TRBJ1-3, is KAGVTQTPRYLIKTRGQQVTLSCSPISGHRSVSWYQQTPGQGLQFLFEYFSETQRNKGNFPGRFSGRQFSNSRSEMNVSTLELGDSALYLCASSQLPGQTSGNTIYFGEGSWLTVV.

This chain joins TRBV6-5 and TRBJ2-1; D remains unclear. Looked up from germline, CDR1 is MNHEY and CDR2 is SVGAGI. The CDR3 is 13 residues long. Trimming took off 2 bases at V and 6 bases at J, with 8 bases between the two ends. This CDR3 is CASSYLDLNEQFF. The CDR3 DNA reads TGTGCCAGCAGTTACCTAGACCTCAATGAGCAGTTCTTC.

The J gene is TRBJ2-5, the V gene TRBV7-2, with D perhaps matching TRBD2 (6 bases). V was pared by 7 bases and J by 3 bases, with 21 bases between. CDR3 size: 16 residues. Germline CDR1 SGHTA, CDR2 FQGNSA. This CDR3 reads CASKRGYGTLKETQYF. The CDR3 nucleotides read TGTGCCAGCAAACGAGGATACGGGACTCTTAAAGAGACCCAGTACTTC.

There are a few counts of this clone. This chain uses TRBV18 with TRBJ1-5; a weak D match, TRBD1 (6 bases). V was cut by 2 bases and J by 4 bases, with 12 bases left in between. Germline V gene lookup returns CDR1 KGHSH and CDR2 LQKENI. CDR3 length: 15 amino acids. The DNA of the CDR3 is TGTGCCAGCTCACCAGCTGGACAGCAAAATCAGCCCCAGCATTTT. As protein: CASSPAGQQNQPQHF.

This clone was detected only a few times. V gene TRBV7-9 combines with J gene TRBJ1-1; D uncertain. The ends were cut back, 1 base at V and 4 bases at J, with 1 base in the middle. Germline loops: CDR1 SEHNR, CDR2 FQNEAQ (reference sequence). The CDR3 totals 11 residues. CDR3 in amino acids: CASSLGTEAFF. The CDR3, as DNA: TGTGCCAGCAGCTTAGGCACTGAAGCTTTCTTT.

The sample holds a few counts of this clone. V and J are TRBV4-3 and TRBJ1-1, with unresolved D. The germline gives CDR1 LGHNA, CDR2 YSLEER. Trimming left V 4 bases short and J 11 bases short, with 11 bases between. The CDR3 has 11 amino acids. CDR3 DNA: TGCGCCAGCAGCCTCCGAAGGGAGGCTTTCTTT. Its protein is CASSLRREAFF.

This clone was detected only once. The chain has TRBV5-1 and TRBJ2-1; TRBD2 is a possible D gene (5 bases). Germline loops: CDR1 SGHRS, CDR2 YFSETQ. With 3 bases removed from V and 4 bases from J, the gap between germline ends came to 17 bases. This CDR3 is 16 amino acids long. The CDR3 DNA reads TGCGCCAGCAGCTCAAAAAAGCGGAACGGGTACAATGAGCAGTTCTTC. Translating gives CASSSKKRNGYNEQFF.

This clone was counted a single time. The V gene is TRBV27, the J gene TRBJ2-2; D call uncertain. In germline, CDR1 is MNHEY, CDR2 SMNVEV (reference sequence). The CDR3 runs 12 residues. Trimming cost V 4 bases and J 7 bases, with 7 bases left between them. The CDR3 sequence is CASSSPGGELFF. The CDR3 DNA is TGTGCCAGCAGTTCTCCGGGCGGGGAGCTGTTTTTT.

The chain uses TRBV5-4 and TRBJ2-1; D possibly uses TRBD1 or TRBD2 (5 bases each). Trimming removed 2 bases from V and 0 bases from J, with 21 bases in between. Germline V lookup: CDR1 SGHNT, CDR2 YYREEE (reference sequence). The CDR3 length is 19 residues. The CDR3: CASSLTGALRLSSYNEQFF. The CDR3 DNA reads as TGTGCCAGCAGCTTAACCGGGGCCCTTCGTTTGAGCTCCTACAATGAGCAGTTCTTC.

The gene calls are TRBV28 and TRBJ1-6; unclear D gene. The CDR3 runs to 16 residues. V was clipped by 10 bases and J by 4 bases, with 20 bases between them. The germline V gene encodes CDR1 MDHEN and CDR2 SYDVKM. The CDR3 is CATFADSNGYNSPLHF. CDR3 DNA: TGTGCCACATTCGCTGACTCGAACGGTTATAATTCACCCCTCCACTTT.

This chain uses TRBV5-4 with TRBJ2-4; TRBD1 agrees at 9 bases. The ends lost 4 bases at V and 2 bases at J; junction bases unmatched: 7. Germline CDR1 is SGHNT and CDR2 is YYREEE (reference sequence). This CDR3 has 16 residues. This chain's CDR3 is CASSPGTGMSKNIQYF. Written as DNA, the CDR3 is TGTGCCAGCAGCCCGGGGACAGGGATGTCCAAAAACATTCAGTACTTC.

This chain joins TRBV5-8 and TRBJ1-2, with D unclear. Germline values: CDR1 SGHTS, CDR2 YDEGEE. Trimming took 1 base from V and 5 from J, leaving 12 bases between them. This CDR3 is built from 14 residues. The CDR3 spells CASSLRWGGYGYTF. Written as DNA, the CDR3 is TGTGCCAGCAGCTTGCGTTGGGGAGGGTATGGCTACACCTTC. The entire variable domain, with the rest obtained from reference TRBV5-8 and TRBJ1-2, is as follows: EAGVTQSPTHLIKTRGQQATLRCSPISGHTSVYWYQQALGLGLQFLLWYDEGEERNRGNFPPRFSGRQFPNYSSELNVNALELEDSALYLCASSLRWGGYGYTFGSGTRLTVV.

The chain carries TRBV19 and TRBJ2-2, with 9 bases aligning to TRBD1. With V trimmed by 7 bases and J by 4 bases, 4 bases remained unmatched. Per the germline V gene, CDR1 is LNHDA and CDR2 is SQIVND (reference sequence). This CDR3 is 14 amino acids long. The CDR3 region is CASNGQGPTGELFF. The CDR3 DNA reads as TGTGCCAGTAACGGACAGGGGCCCACCGGGGAGCTGTTTTTT.

This chain links TRBV7-2 with TRBJ2-1, with a tentative D call TRBD2 (6 bases). Looked up from germline, CDR1 is SGHTA and CDR2 is FQGNSA. V lost 7 bases, J lost 4 bases, and 20 bases lay in between. The CDR3 extends over 16 amino acids. The CDR3 loop is CASTDVRGRVYNEQFF. The CDR3 DNA is TGTGCCAGCACCGACGTCCGGGGGAGAGTTTACAATGAGCAGTTCTTC.

This clone counts as medium-sized. J is TRBJ2-1 and V is TRBV28; TRBD2 might be the D (6 bases). Looked up from germline, CDR1 is MDHEN and CDR2 is SYDVKM. The CDR3 extends over 17 amino acids. Trimming shortened V by 7 bases and J by 0 bases, and 19 bases separated the two germline ends. For the CDR3, the DNA is TGTGCCAGCACCACGGCGGGACTGCCCAGCTCCTACAATGAGCAGTTCTTC. It is translated as CASTTAGLPSSYNEQFF.

The V call is TRBV5-5, the J call TRBJ2-3; TRBD2 might be the D (6 bases). Trimming took off 5 bases at V and 1 base at J, with 11 bases between the two ends. Germline values: CDR1 SGHKS, CDR2 YYEKEE (reference sequence). The CDR3 runs to 14 residues. The DNA for the CDR3 is TGTGCCAGCAGAAGGGGAGGCGGCACAGATACGCAGTATTTT. Protein sequence: CASRRGGGTDTQYF.

CDR3 nucleotide sequence: TGTGCCAGCAGAGTGACCGACGGGGCCACTGAAGCTTTCTTT. Residues: CASRVTDGATEAFF. The chain employs TRBV2 and TRBJ1-1; D may be TRBD1 (5 bases). Germline CDR1 reads SNHLY; CDR2 reads FYNNEI. V shed 6 bases and J shed 4 bases, with 15 bases lying between them. The CDR3 loop spans 14 amino acids.

This clone showed up just a few times. V and J are TRBV4-1 and TRBJ1-1; 7 bases match TRBD1. The CDR3 length is 15 residues. J gave up 1 base and V 6 bases, and 8 bases lay outside the gene matches. Germline assignment: CDR1 MGHRA and CDR2 YSYEKL. For the CDR3, the DNA is TGCGCCAGCAGTGTGTCGGGACAGCCGAACACTGAAGCTTTCTTT. Translated, it gives CASSVSGQPNTEAFF.

This clone was recorded only once. The chain carries TRBV6-1 and TRBJ2-7; D call uncertain. This CDR3 contains 10 residues. V was pared by 10 bases and J by 4 bases, with 8 bases between. CDR1 MNHNS and CDR2 SASEGT come from the germline V gene. The CDR3 loop reads CATVNYEQYF. CDR3 in DNA: TGTGCCACCGTAAATTACGAGCAGTACTTC.

This CDR3 is CASARGGTTEAFF. Here the CDR3 DNA reads TGTGCCAGCGCTCGGGGGGGGACCACTGAAGCTTTCTTT. This chain joins TRBV11-2 and TRBJ1-1; perhaps TRBD1 as D (5 bases). The germline V gene has CDR1 SGHAT and CDR2 FQNNGV. CDR3 length: 13 residues. V lost 8 bases, J lost 4 bases, and 14 bases lay in between. Variable domain in full (rest from reference TRBV11-2 and TRBJ1-1): EAGVAQSPRYKIIEKRQSVAFWCNPISGHATLYWYQQILGQGPKLLIQFQNNGVVDDSQLPKDRFSAERLKGVDSTLKIQPAKLEDSAVYLCASARGGTTEAFFGQGTRLTVV.

The chain has TRBV10-3 and TRBJ2-1, with TRBD2 identical over 12 bases. Germline CDR1 and CDR2: ENHRY and SYGVKD. CDR3 length equals 16 residues. Germline trimming cut 4 bases from V and 7 bases from J; bases unmatched to any gene: 8. The CDR3 reads CAISGATSGSGNEQFF. CDR3 coding DNA: TGTGCCATCAGTGGGGCGACTAGCGGGAGTGGGAATGAGCAGTTCTTC.

This clone occurred once. The rearrangement joins TRBV9 to TRBJ2-1; 9 nucleotides line up with TRBD2. In germline, CDR1 is SGDLS, CDR2 YYNGEE. J was trimmed by 7 bases and V by 3 bases; bases with no gene match: 11. CDR3 length equals 16 residues. CDR3 loop: CASSAGPGLAQNEQFF. As DNA, the CDR3 is TGTGCCAGCAGCGCGGGGCCGGGACTAGCACAGAATGAGCAGTTCTTC.